A selection of T cell receptor beta chains follows, all from one sample in a study of identical twins. TCRdb processed the 5' RACE reads anew with MiXCR; each CDR3 protein has one entry. The table lists about 660,000 distinct CDR3 sequences, 8% to 9% of them singletons. These data were also filed under a second study, of yellow fever vaccine responses in identical twins.

The sequenced sample was PBMCs. The receptors stem from a woman aged 18-29 years in good health. The CDR3 runs from the conserved cysteine through the conserved F or W. Fields, in order: D gene, J gene, V gene, clone size, CDR3 DNA, CDR3 protein. D genes are given only for firm matches. Clone size, where shown, is once, few, many, or a class for clones that have expanded.

.,TRBJ2-1,TRBV3-1,few,TGTGCCAGCAGCCCTACCTTGGGGAGCTCCTACAATGAGCAGTTCTTC,CASSPTLGSSYNEQFF
TRBD2,TRBJ2-2,TRBV6-2/TRBV6-3,few,TGTGCCAGCAGCCCACGACTAGCGGGAGTATTGGACACCGGGGAGCTGTTTTTT,CASSPRLAGVLDTGELFF
.,TRBJ2-7,TRBV9,.,TGTGCCAGCAGCGTTCAGGCGGGTCTCTCCGAGCAGTACTTC,CASSVQAGLSEQYF
.,TRBJ2-7,TRBV29-1,.,TGCAGCGTGACGGGGTCCTACGAGCAGTACTTC,CSVTGSYEQYF
TRBD1,TRBJ1-4,TRBV7-9,.,TGTGCCAGCAGCTTTGCACAGGGGCATAATGAAAAACTGTTTTTT,CASSFAQGHNEKLFF
.,TRBJ2-7,TRBV15,few,TGTGCCACCAGCCCTGGGGACGGAGGCTACGAGCAGTACTTC,CATSPGDGGYEQYF
TRBD1,TRBJ1-1,TRBV6-2/TRBV6-3,many,TGTGCCAGCAGTGACTTGACAGGGCCAGCCGCTGAAGCTTTCTTT,CASSDLTGPAAEAFF
.,TRBJ2-5,TRBV5-1,.,TGCGCCAGCAGCCACATGGGAGACCAAGAGACCCAGTACTTC,CASSHMGDQETQYF
TRBD1,TRBJ2-3,TRBV27,.,TGTGCCAGCAGGGAGGGACAGGGCTTTTTTGATACGCAGTATTTT,CASREGQGFFDTQYF
.,TRBJ2-7,TRBV4-3,many,TGCGCCAGCAGCCAAGATTTAGGGGCAGGGTTGTACGAGCAGTACTTC,CASSQDLGAGLYEQYF
.,TRBJ1-3,TRBV28,few,TGTGCCAGCAGTTTGAGCACTTTAGTCGGAAACACCATATATTTT,CASSLSTLVGNTIYF
TRBD2,TRBJ2-7,TRBV20-1,.,TGCAGTGCGATAGCGGGAGGGCGATGGGAGCAGTACTTC,CSAIAGGRWEQYF
TRBD2,TRBJ2-1,TRBV5-1,many,TGCGCCAGCAGCCCCACGACTAGCGGACCCAATGAGCAGTTCTTC,CASSPTTSGPNEQFF
TRBD2,TRBJ2-2,TRBV20-1,few,TGCAGTGCTAGCCCAGCGGGGGGGATCACCGGGGAGCTGTTTTTT,CSASPAGGITGELFF
TRBD2,TRBJ2-2,TRBV27,few,TGTGCCAGCAGTCGACAGGGGACTAGCGGGAGGGGGAACACCGGGGAGCTGTTTTTT,CASSRQGTSGRGNTGELFF
TRBD2,TRBJ2-3,TRBV18,.,TGTGCCAGCTCACCTGGGACTAGCTATGCAGATACGCAGTATTTT,CASSPGTSYADTQYF
.,TRBJ1-1,TRBV6-5,.,TGTGCCAGCAGTTACTCGCCAGGGGATGGGTCCACTGAAGCTTTCTTT,CASSYSPGDGSTEAFF
.,TRBJ2-7,TRBV27,many,TGTGCCAGCAGTCCCGCCGGCAGGGGGACTGACGAGCAGTACTTC,CASSPAGRGTDEQYF
TRBD2,TRBJ2-1,TRBV27,many,TGTGCCAGCAGTTTATCTAGCGGGAGCTACAATGAGCAGTTCTTC,CASSLSSGSYNEQFF
TRBD2,TRBJ2-1,TRBV10-3,many,TGTGCCATCAGTGGGCTAGCGGGGACGGATGAGCAGTTCTTC,CAISGLAGTDEQFF
.,TRBJ2-2,TRBV5-5,many,TGTGCCAGCAGCTTCCAGAGTATTCTCCTTACCGGGGAGCTGTTTTTT,CASSFQSILLTGELFF
.,TRBJ2-1,TRBV12-3/TRBV12-4,many,TGTGCCAGCAGTCGGACTAATGAGCAGTTCTTC,CASSRTNEQFF
TRBD1,TRBJ1-2,TRBV20-1,few,TGCAGTGCGCTGAGACAGGGGACTAACTATGGCTACACCTTC,CSALRQGTNYGYTF
TRBD2,TRBJ2-3,TRBV7-9,few,TGTGCCAGCAGCCGGCCGATACTAGCGGGGGGGGGAGATACGCAGTATTTT,CASSRPILAGGGDTQYF
.,TRBJ2-3,TRBV29-1,many,TGCAGCGTTGAAGCGGTAGGAGATACGCAGTATTTT,CSVEAVGDTQYF
TRBD2,TRBJ2-7,TRBV12-3/TRBV12-4,.,TGTGCCAGCACTGAAGGGCTAGCGGGGACTTACGAGCAGTACTTC,CASTEGLAGTYEQYF
.,TRBJ1-2,TRBV2,.,TGTGCCAGAGAAGCTAACTATGGCTACACCTTC,CAREANYGYTF
.,TRBJ2-3,TRBV28,.,TGTGCCAGCAACGGGGCTCACCAGAGCACAGATACGCAGTATTTT,CASNGAHQSTDTQYF
.,TRBJ2-5,TRBV20-1,.,TGCAGTGCAAGCGGCGGCAGAGGTTCGCGCCGGGAGACCCAGTACTTC,CSASGGRGSRRETQYF
TRBD2,TRBJ2-6,TRBV5-1,.,TGCGCCAGCAGCTCGGGGGGGCACCTGCTCTCTGGGGCCAACGTCCTGGCTTTC,CASSSGGHLLSGANVLAF
TRBD1,TRBJ2-1,TRBV28,once,TGTGCCAGCAGTTTCACAGGGGACGATGAGCAGTTCTTC,CASSFTGDDEQFF
TRBD1,TRBJ2-3,TRBV27,.,TGTGCCAGCCCCCCGGGACAGAGCACAGATACGCAGTATTTT,CASPPGQSTDTQYF
TRBD1,TRBJ2-2,TRBV4-3,many,TGCGCCAGCAGCCAAGATCCAGGGGGCCTGGGTACCGGGGAGCTGTTTTTT,CASSQDPGGLGTGELFF
.,TRBJ2-2,TRBV7-9,many,TGTGCCAGCAGACAAAGGGGCGGCCTCGACAACACCGGGGAGCTGTTTTTT,CASRQRGGLDNTGELFF